Below are 3 T cell receptor beta chains sequenced from a single sample in a study of cytomegalovirus exposure and HLA in healthy donors. PCR involved 60 Vbeta and 13 Jbeta primers. Some clones are missing from TCRdb's copy, which holds only in-frame ones; the method was immunoSEQ multiplex PCR. The sample holds some 170,000 clones, about three quarters seen once. The sample taken for sequencing was PBMCs. The receptors were sampled from a woman in her sixties in good health and CMV-seropositive.

J is TRBJ2-2 and V is TRBV2, with D hard to call. Germline values: CDR1 SNHLY, CDR2 FYNNEI. The CDR3 has 13 residues. Trimming stripped 6 bases from V and 9 bases from J, with 14 bases between. The CDR3 is CASSEALAWELFF. The CDR3 coding sequence is TGTGCCAGCAGCGAGGCCCTTGCCTGGGAGCTGTTTTTT. Full variable domain (remainder filled in from reference TRBV2 and TRBJ2-2): EPEVTQTPSHQVTQMGQEVILRCVPISNHLYFYWYRQILGQKVEFLVSFYNNEISEKSEIFDDQFSVERPDGSNFTLKIRSTKLEDSAMYFCASSEALAWELFFGEGSRLTVL.

This clone showed up just a few times. The rearrangement joins TRBV28 to TRBJ2-5; TRBD1 aligns across 10 bases. Trimming took 5 bases from V and 5 from J; bases not matched to a gene: 8. There are 15 residues in the CDR3. Germline loops: CDR1 MDHEN, CDR2 SYDVKM. The CDR3 nucleotides are TGTGCCAGCAGTCTACCGGGACAGGGGAAGGAGACCCAGTACTTC. Amino acids: CASSLPGQGKETQYF.

The chain couples TRBV29-1 to TRBJ1-2; 7 nucleotides line up with TRBD1. This CDR3 is 12 amino acids long. V shed 7 bases and J 4 bases; nucleotides not matched to a gene: 6. Per germline, CDR1 SQVTM and CDR2 ANQGSEA. The CDR3 DNA is TGCAGCGGGTTGACAGGGAGCTATGGCTACACCTTC. Protein sequence: CSGLTGSYGYTF.